These T cell receptor beta chains were read from a single sample in a study of technical replicates of blood from a handful of donors. TCRdb's copy holds only in-frame clones and misses some; the assay was immunoSEQ multiplex PCR. Of about 70,000 clones listed, almost 95% are singletons. Sequences were obtained from T cells isolated from PBMCs. The source of these receptors is a human donor in good health. Both conserved end residues are part of each CDR3. D genes are given only for firm matches. Clone size is stated in some rows and not others, as once, few, many or a class when expanded.

v_call	clone_size	j_call	d_call	cdr3_nt	cdr3_aa
TRBV4-3	once	TRBJ2-2	NA	TGCGCCAGCAGCCAAGAAGGGCCCGGGAGTGCGAACACCGGGGAGCTGTTTTTT	CASSQEGPGSANTGELFF
TRBV5-4	NA	TRBJ2-7	NA	TGTGCCAGCAGCTCGGCAGGCTACGAGCAGTACTTC	CASSSAGYEQYF
TRBV20-1	NA	TRBJ2-7	NA	TGCAGTGCTATGTTACTTTACGAGCAGTACTTC	CSAMLLYEQYF
TRBV7-3	NA	TRBJ2-2	NA	TGTGCCAGCAGCCAACTAGGGAACACCGGGGAGCTGTTTTTT	CASSQLGNTGELFF
TRBV19	NA	TRBJ1-3	NA	TGTGCCAGTAGTCCGGGGAGCTCTGGAAACACCATATATTTT	CASSPGSSGNTIYF
TRBV5-3	NA	TRBJ2-3	NA	TGTGCCAGAAGCCTAGGACATGTTAGTACAGATACGCAGTATTTT	CARSLGHVSTDTQYF
TRBV28	NA	TRBJ1-1	TRBD1	TGTGCCAGCCAACTCGACAGGGAGCGGGACACTGAAGCTTTCTTT	CASQLDRERDTEAFF
TRBV28	NA	TRBJ1-3	TRBD1	TGTGCCAGCAGTCTCACAGGGGCAACTGGAAACACCATATATTTT	CASSLTGATGNTIYF
TRBV7-2	once	TRBJ2-1	NA	TGTGCCAGCAGCTTGGACGGGAACGGGTTCTTC	CASSLDGNGFF
TRBV2	NA	TRBJ2-7	TRBD1	TGTGCCAGCAACCCGTGGGACAGGGGGACCTACGAGCAGTACTTC	CASNPWDRGTYEQYF
TRBV9	NA	TRBJ2-7	NA	TGTGCCAGCAGCGCAGACTTAGCTCACAACTACGAGCAGTACTTC	CASSADLAHNYEQYF
TRBV6-5	NA	TRBJ2-7	NA	TGTGCCAGCAGTTATACTTTTACGGGAGAGTGGGAGCAGTACTTC	CASSYTFTGEWEQYF
TRBV30	NA	TRBJ1-5	NA	TGTGCCTGGAGTGGGGACAACAATCAGCCCCAGCATTTT	CAWSGDNNQPQHF
TRBV14	once	TRBJ2-5	NA	TGTGCCAGCAGCCAAGCCTTAGAAGAGACCCAGTACTTC	CASSQALEETQYF
TRBV7-8	once	TRBJ2-7	NA	TGTGCCAGCAGCTTAGCGAGGCCAAATGGCGAGCAGTACTTC	CASSLARPNGEQYF
TRBV4-3	few	TRBJ2-2	TRBD2	TGCGCCAGCAGCCTGGGACTAGCGGGCACCGGGGAGCTGTTTTTT	CASSLGLAGTGELFF
TRBV6-1	NA	TRBJ1-1	NA	TGTGCCAGCAGTCTCAGGTCCACTGAAGCTTTCTTT	CASSLRSTEAFF
TRBV29-1	NA	TRBJ2-7	TRBD1	TGCAGCGTCACAGGGGGAGTCACCTACGAGCAGTACTTC	CSVTGGVTYEQYF
TRBV11-2	NA	TRBJ1-2	NA	TGTGCCAGCAGCCCAGGGACACAATATGGCTACACCTTC	CASSPGTQYGYTF
TRBV11-2	NA	TRBJ2-6	NA	TGTGCCAGCAGCCGGTCACACTACTCTGGGGCCAACGTCCTGACTTTC	CASSRSHYSGANVLTF
TRBV10-2	NA	TRBJ1-1	NA	TGCGCCAGCAGTCCACCAGGGTACTACACTGAAGCTTTCTTT	CASSPPGYYTEAFF
TRBV5-1	NA	TRBJ2-5	TRBD2	TGCGCCAGCAACGTACTAGCGGGAGGGGTACGATCTCAGGAGACCCAGTACTTC	CASNVLAGGVRSQETQYF
TRBV27	NA	TRBJ2-1	TRBD2	TGTGCCAGCAGTTTTAGCGGGAGAGACAATGAGCAGTTCTTC	CASSFSGRDNEQFF
TRBV4-1	NA	TRBJ2-5	NA	TGCGCCAGCAGCCAAGATCTACCGAACCAAGAGACCCAGTACTTC	CASSQDLPNQETQYF
TRBV7-2	NA	TRBJ2-1	TRBD1	TGTGCCAGCAGCCTGGGACAGGTTGAGCAGTTCTTC	CASSLGQVEQFF
TRBV9	NA	TRBJ2-2	NA	TGTGCCAGCAGCCTGAGGTTGCGCACCGGGGAGCTGTTTTTT	CASSLRLRTGELFF
TRBV10-3	NA	TRBJ1-4	NA	TGTGCCATCAGTGAACCCAGAAATGAAAAACTGTTTTTT	CAISEPRNEKLFF